This T cell receptor beta chain emerged from a study of cytomegalovirus exposure and HLA in healthy donors (dated by TCRdb to about 2017). Looking at the study overall: According to an earlier analysis of 550 to 700 of the donors, about 170 million T cells yielded 90 million to 130 million unique TCR beta sequences and roughly 280 Gb of sequence data. High-throughput TCR immunosequencing, statistical association of individual TCRs with disease status, and machine learning were combined to predict cytomegalovirus infection status. Of the 398 genotyped donors, about 80% fell in the genetic ancestry cluster associated with self-reported Caucasian donors. An early release covering 550 to 700 HLA-typed donors comprised around 300 gigabases of sequencing data and roughly 85 million unique TCR sequences. Genome-wide SNP genotypes for about 60% of the roughly 700 donors were used in a later genetic analysis, which treated that subset as a discovery cohort. Typing coverage varied by locus: roughly 620-630 donors for A, B, C, DRB1 and DQB1; roughly 560 for DQA1; some 610 for DPA1; approximately 450 for DPB1. A later analysis re-analyzed previously published TCR beta repertoires from roughly 630 donors and added high-resolution HLA genotyping to study TCR occurrence patterns. Every repertoire in the discovery cohort had been generated on one and the same sequencing platform. In addition to the first cohort of several hundred subjects, a separate validation cohort of some 120 different subjects was used. The study profiled the T cell repertoires of about 720 subjects by immunosequencing and related them to cytomegalovirus serostatus. An earlier analysis of a few hundred of the donors applied high-throughput TCR beta sequencing to assess whether each TCR beta V gene segment acted as functional or pseudogenic. In the later analysis, no new phenotypic data were used to find candidate immune exposures; instead, reliance was placed on TCR beta sequences and their occurrence across donors. HLA typing included class I and class II loci at four-digit resolution. Roughly 5 DR-DQ haplotypes were handled as single units for association and clustering because linkage in the cohort was strong. The study aimed to test whether signatures of past pathogen exposure could be identified by cataloging public T cell receptors. Donor age, sex, ethnicity and CMV serostatus were compiled together with the repertoire data. Among a few hundred genotyped donors of the cohort, an average of approximately 240,000 unique TCR beta nucleotide sequences were sequenced per donor, roughly 18% of them non-productive.

The cohort consisted of approximately 670 healthy bone marrow donors. At the time of sampling, all cohort members were nominally healthy, though unrecorded immune exposures were likely present. The donor tested CMV seropositive, placing the donor among the 289 seropositive members of the cohort. Every donor gave a peripheral blood sample, and the peripheral blood mononuclear cells from that sample were used for TCR beta sequencing. The Qiagen DNeasy Blood Extraction Kit was used to extract genomic DNA from the blood cell samples. This clone has more than one count but fewer than ten. Its antigen is still unknown. No base quality values were provided; no much bigger clone lies one nucleotide off. The library was built by means of the immunoSEQ multiplex PCR assay. The multiplex PCR relied on a mix of 60 forward primers for TCR Vbeta segments and 13 reverse primers for TCR Jbeta segments. The CDR3 region of rearranged TCR beta genes was amplified from genomic DNA by a multiplex PCR assay. The amplified TCR beta libraries were sequenced on the Illumina HiSeq System as 87-base-pair reads. The original methods were these. Across the roughly 670 repertoires, a later analysis counted tens of millions of unique TCR beta chains, roughly 11 million of which were shared by at least two donors. To remove PCR and sequencing errors, raw reads were error-corrected and collapsed into unique sequences using a nearest-neighbor algorithm that merged closely related sequences. V, D and J gene segments were assigned by aligning CDR3 sequences to IMGT reference sequences. For a sequence to be retained, a match of at least six nucleotides to both a V gene segment and a J gene segment was required. Rearrangements were called productive when the CDR3 lacked stop codons and stayed in frame with V and J; all others were non-productive. CDR3 was defined by IMGT convention, running from the second conserved V-encoded cysteine to the conserved J-encoded phenylalanine. The earlier analysis of 500 to 750 of the donors excluded any sequence lacking an unambiguous match to a single V gene segment. An earlier analysis of over 450 of the donors classified V segments as functional when productive rearrangements were above 56.7% and as segregating when the standard deviation between donors was above 5%. A statistical classification framework was developed to diagnose cytomegalovirus status using the catalog of TCR beta chain sequences. In a later analysis, V and J genes were assigned by comparing TCR nucleotide sequences against IMGT/GENE-DB human TR gene sequences. Using the TCRdist pipeline, a later analysis assigned CDR3 sequences along with most-parsimonious VDJ recombination scenarios. A later analysis defined each TCR beta chain by its CDR3 amino acid sequence plus V-gene family, and excluded reads lacking a unique V-gene family. A later analysis removed 500 to 650 highly shared, low-generation-probability nucleotide sequences to deal with suspected cross-contamination and a sequencing artifact. For each public chain, a later analysis derived a clonal expansion index from normalized ranks of inferred template counts within each repertoire. In a later analysis, generation probabilities were computed with a VDJ recombination model fitted to out-of-frame rearrangements, and the resulting probabilities were checked against IGoR. Hypergeometric tests were used in a later analysis to score TCR-TCR, TCR-HLA and TCR-CMV co-occurrence, with a repertoire-size bias correction applied to the TCR pairs. To estimate false discovery rates, a later analysis permuted the HLA or CMV assignments 20 times. In a later analysis, co-occurring TCRs were grouped using DBSCAN, and TCRdist sequence similarity was added for clustering within HLA-allele-positive subsets. Repertoires with fewer than 30,000 or more than 120,000 public chains were left out of co-occurrence clustering, as were a handful of repertoires with anomalous nucleotide sharing. TCRdb's version of the immuneACCESS table is confined to in-frame rearrangements and falls short of the full clone set. An unresolved V gene accounts for under half of the shortfall where checked; the remainder is of unknown origin. The V and J calls and clone size are taken from that table; D and trimming were inferred from the DNA. The sample records about 80,000 clones, 65% to 70% of which are singletons. 6.9% of the sample is held by the ten biggest clonotypes.

The paper's findings and limits, for the study overall: In a later genetic analysis, fewer N-insertions in productive TCRs were reported among donors in an Asian-associated ancestry cluster than the approximately 710-donor mean. A cluster of highly shared sequence variants was judged likely to represent a technical artifact of the sequencing pipeline. CMV serostatus was the only immune exposure information available for the cohort. The authors suggested that the approach could potentially be extended to other disease states and immunological phenotypes. Because counts were too low, roughly 16 rarely observed V segments, including chromosome 9 orphons, were left out of the earlier analysis of about 620 of the donors. Most CMV-associated TCR beta chains appeared to be HLA-restricted in a later analysis, and the HLA associations seemed to be driven largely by CMV exposure. An earlier analysis of some 560 of the donors showed that most TCR beta V segments appeared in productive rearrangements either about 90% or about 30% of the time, which broadly matched IMGT annotations. A later analysis associated 15,000 to 20,000 TCR beta sequences with specific HLA alleles at a false discovery rate of 0.05. The 87-base-pair reads could not distinguish some IMGT-functional V segments, including TRBV6-2 and TRBV6-3, so those segments were excluded. An association between a missense DCLRE1C variant and V-gene and J-gene trimming of TCR beta chains was found in a later genetic analysis and replicated in an independent cohort. Cytomegalovirus status was reported to be diagnosed by the classifier with high specificity and sensitivity in both the original and validation cohorts. In a later analysis, HLA-associated TCR beta chains were found to be more clonally expanded and to have lower generation probabilities than equally common non-associated chains. In a later analysis, several top co-occurrence clusters were reported to appear linked to parvovirus B19, influenza, CMV and Epstein-Barr virus. Across donors, most TCR sequences were observed very rarely, whereas some public TCRs were present in many individuals. Because HLA typing was missing for some donors at each locus, association tests included only the typed subset. The presence/absence analyses assumed that sequencing depth was roughly uniform across donors, and that assumption may not be true. When HLA alleles, especially DR and DQ, strongly co-occurred, attributing TCR associations to individual alleles was difficult. A further reported finding was that TCR beta sequences accurately predicted the HLA-A and HLA-B alleles for most subjects in the first cohort. This cohort had only TCR beta chains sequenced, and the lack of alpha or paired-chain data limited which features could be detected. Correlated functional status among segregating V segments might reflect linkage disequilibrium, but an unknown experimental factor could not be ruled out. The study gave a list of some 150 TCR beta chains associated with cytomegalovirus. In vitro tests confirmed that three of the cytomegalovirus-associated TCR beta chains recognize cytomegalovirus antigens. A later analysis found that TCR association rates varied across HLA loci, with DRB1 alleles showing the most associated TCRs and HLA-C alleles the fewest.

The CDR3 goes from the cysteine to the phenylalanine over 15 residues. Left in the record is the CDR3 DNA by itself, 45 bases read in frame from the first base. From V the trimming removes 5 bases and from J it removes 0 bases, while the gene matches leave 6 bases of the junction unaccounted for. The germline V gene specifies SGHRS as CDR1 and YFSETQ as CDR2. This receptor was obtained from a woman in her fifties or sixties in good health and CMV-seropositive. This chain joins TRBV5-1 to TRBJ1-2; a stretch of 8 junction bases matches TRBD1. Sequencing was carried out using PBMCs. The DNA sequence is given as TGCGCCAGCAGTCCAGTACAGGGGGCTAACTATGGCTACACCTTC. This encodes CASSPVQGANYGYTF.